Sequencing of this TCR beta chain was carried out in a study of T cells in Graves' hyperthyroidism and ophthalmopathy. RNA transcripts were the template for amplifying TCR beta CDR3 regions. TCR CDR3 underwent first-round RT-PCR with the HTBI primer set. Each CDR3 protein gets one entry after TCRdb re-called the multiplex PCR reads with MiXCR. Seen here are 400,000 to 500,000 distinct CDR3 sequences, 13% to 15% observed once, and the top ten hold around a sixth. The sequence was collected from a woman aged 18-29 years with Graves' hyperthyroidism. Sequences were obtained from blood.

The CDR3 DNA is TGTGCCAGCAGCCAAGGGCAGGGACCTGGCTACACCTTC. Protein: CASSQGQGPGYTF. The chain uses TRBV3-1 and TRBJ1-2; D might be TRBD1 (5 bases). This CDR3 region has 13 residues. Germline assignment: CDR1 LGHDT and CDR2 YNNKEL (reference sequence). The germline V and J ends were trimmed by 1 base and 7 bases, with 10 bases remaining between them. Variable domain in full (rest from reference TRBV3-1 and TRBJ1-2): DTAVSQTPKYLVTQMGNDKSIKCEQNLGHDTMYWYKQDSKKFLKIMFSYNNKELIINETVPNRFSPKSPDKAHLNLHINSLELGDSAVYFCASSQGQGPGYTFGSGTRLTVV.